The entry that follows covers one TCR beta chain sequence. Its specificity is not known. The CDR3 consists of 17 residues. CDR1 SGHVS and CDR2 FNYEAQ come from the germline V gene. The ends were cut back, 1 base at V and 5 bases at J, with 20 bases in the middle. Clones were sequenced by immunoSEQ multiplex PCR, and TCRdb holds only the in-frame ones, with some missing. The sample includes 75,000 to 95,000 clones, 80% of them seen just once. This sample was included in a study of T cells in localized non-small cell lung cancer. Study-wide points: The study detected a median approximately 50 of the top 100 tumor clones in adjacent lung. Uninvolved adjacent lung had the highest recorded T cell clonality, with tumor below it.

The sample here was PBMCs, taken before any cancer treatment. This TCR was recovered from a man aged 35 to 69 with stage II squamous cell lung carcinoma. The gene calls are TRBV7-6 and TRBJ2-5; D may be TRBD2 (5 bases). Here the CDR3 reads CASSLGSQRHARETQYF. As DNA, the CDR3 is TGTGCCAGCAGCTTAGGGTCCCAGCGGCATGCTCGGGAGACCCAGTACTTC.